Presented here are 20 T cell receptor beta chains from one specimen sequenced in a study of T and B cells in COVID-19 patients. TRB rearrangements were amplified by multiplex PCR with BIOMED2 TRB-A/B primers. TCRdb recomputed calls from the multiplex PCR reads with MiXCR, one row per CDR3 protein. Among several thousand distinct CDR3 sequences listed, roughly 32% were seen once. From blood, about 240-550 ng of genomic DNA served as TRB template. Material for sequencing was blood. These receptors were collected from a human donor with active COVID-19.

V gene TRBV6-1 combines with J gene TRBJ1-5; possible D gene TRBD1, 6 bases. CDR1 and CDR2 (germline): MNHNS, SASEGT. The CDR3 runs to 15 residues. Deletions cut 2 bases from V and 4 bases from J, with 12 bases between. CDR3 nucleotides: TGTGCCAGCAGTGAAAATCGGCAGGGGAATCAGCCCCAGCATTTT. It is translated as CASSENRQGNQPQHF.

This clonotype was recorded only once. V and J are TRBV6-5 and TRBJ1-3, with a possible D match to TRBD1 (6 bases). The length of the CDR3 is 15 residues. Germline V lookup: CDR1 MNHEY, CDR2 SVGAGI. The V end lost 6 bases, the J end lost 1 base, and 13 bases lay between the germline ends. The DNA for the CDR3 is TGTGCCAGCAGAGGAGGGACATATTCTGGAAACACCATATATTTT. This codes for CASRGGTYSGNTIYF.

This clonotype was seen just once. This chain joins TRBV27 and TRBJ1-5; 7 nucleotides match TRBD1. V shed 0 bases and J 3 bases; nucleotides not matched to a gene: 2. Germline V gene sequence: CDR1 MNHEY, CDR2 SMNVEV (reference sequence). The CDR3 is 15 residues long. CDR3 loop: CASSLSGQVNQPQHF. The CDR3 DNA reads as TGTGCCAGCAGTTTATCAGGACAGGTCAATCAGCCCCAGCATTTT.

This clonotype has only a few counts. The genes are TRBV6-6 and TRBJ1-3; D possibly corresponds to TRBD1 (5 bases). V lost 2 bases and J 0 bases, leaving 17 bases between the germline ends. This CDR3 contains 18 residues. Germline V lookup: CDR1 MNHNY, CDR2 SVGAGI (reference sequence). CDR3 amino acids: CASSYLAGEGVSGNTIYF. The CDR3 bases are TGTGCCAGCAGTTACCTCGCCGGGGAAGGGGTCTCTGGAAACACCATATATTTT.

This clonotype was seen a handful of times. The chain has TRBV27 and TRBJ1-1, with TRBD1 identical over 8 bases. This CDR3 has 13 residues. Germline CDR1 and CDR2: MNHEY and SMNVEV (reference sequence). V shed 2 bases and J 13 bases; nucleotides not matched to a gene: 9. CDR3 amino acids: CASSLGGTGGIFF. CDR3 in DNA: TGTGCCAGCAGTTTAGGGGGAACAGGGGGTATTTTCTTT.

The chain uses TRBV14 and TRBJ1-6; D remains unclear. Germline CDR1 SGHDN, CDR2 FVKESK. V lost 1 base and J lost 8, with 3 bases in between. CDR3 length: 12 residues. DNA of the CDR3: TGTGCCAGCAGCCAAGTCGATTCACCCCTCCACTTT. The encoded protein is CASSQVDSPLHF.

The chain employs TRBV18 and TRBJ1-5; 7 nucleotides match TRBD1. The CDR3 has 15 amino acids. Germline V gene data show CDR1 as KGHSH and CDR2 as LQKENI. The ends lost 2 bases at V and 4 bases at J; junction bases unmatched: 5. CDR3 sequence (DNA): TGTGCCAGCTCACCAACAGGGGACCTAAATCAGCCCCAGCATTTT. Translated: CASSPTGDLNQPQHF.

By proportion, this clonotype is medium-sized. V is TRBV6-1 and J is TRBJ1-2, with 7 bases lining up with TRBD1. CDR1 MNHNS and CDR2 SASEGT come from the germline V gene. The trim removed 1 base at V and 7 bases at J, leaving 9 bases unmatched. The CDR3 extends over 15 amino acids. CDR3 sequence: CASSEDRGWGGGYTF. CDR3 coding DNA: TGTGCCAGCAGTGAAGACAGGGGCTGGGGGGGTGGCTACACCTTC.

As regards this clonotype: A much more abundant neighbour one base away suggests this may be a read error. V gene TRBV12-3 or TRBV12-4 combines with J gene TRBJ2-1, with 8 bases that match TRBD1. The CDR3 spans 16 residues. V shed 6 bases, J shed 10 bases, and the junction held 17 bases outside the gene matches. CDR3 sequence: CASSPRGRTGKDEQFF. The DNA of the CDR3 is TGTGCCAGCAGCCCCCGGGGGAGGACAGGGAAGGACGAGCAGTTCTTC.

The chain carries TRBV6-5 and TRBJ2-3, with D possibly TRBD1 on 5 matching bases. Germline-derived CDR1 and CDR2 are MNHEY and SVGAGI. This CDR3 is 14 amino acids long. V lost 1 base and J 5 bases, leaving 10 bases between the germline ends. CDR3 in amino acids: CASSYLGVRDTQYF. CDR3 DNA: TGTGCCAGCAGTTACTTAGGGGTGAGAGATACGCAGTATTTT.

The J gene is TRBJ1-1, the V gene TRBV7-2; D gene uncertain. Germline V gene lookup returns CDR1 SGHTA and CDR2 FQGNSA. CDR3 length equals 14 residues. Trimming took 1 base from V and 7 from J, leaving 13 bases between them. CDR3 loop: CASSLVMLAVEAFF. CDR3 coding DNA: TGTGCCAGCAGCTTAGTAATGTTGGCAGTTGAAGCTTTCTTT.

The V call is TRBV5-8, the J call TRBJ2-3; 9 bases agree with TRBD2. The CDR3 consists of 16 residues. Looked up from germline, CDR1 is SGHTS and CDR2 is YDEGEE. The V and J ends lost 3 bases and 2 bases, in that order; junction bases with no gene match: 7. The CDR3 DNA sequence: TGTGCCAGCAGCTCGGGACTAGCCATCAACACAGATACGCAGTATTTT. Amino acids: CASSSGLAINTDTQYF.

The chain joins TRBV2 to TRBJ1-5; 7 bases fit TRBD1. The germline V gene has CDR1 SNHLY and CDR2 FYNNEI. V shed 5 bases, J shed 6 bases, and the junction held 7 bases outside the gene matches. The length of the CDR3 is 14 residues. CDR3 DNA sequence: TGTGCCAGCAGTTTACAGGGGCGAGGTCAGCCCCAGCATTTT. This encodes CASSLQGRGQPQHF.

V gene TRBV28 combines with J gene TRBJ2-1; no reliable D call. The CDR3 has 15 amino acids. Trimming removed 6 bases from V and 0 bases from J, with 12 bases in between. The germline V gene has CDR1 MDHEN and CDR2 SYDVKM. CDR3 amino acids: CASSSTEYSYNEQFF. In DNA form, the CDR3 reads TGTGCCAGCAGCTCTACAGAGTACTCCTACAATGAGCAGTTCTTC.

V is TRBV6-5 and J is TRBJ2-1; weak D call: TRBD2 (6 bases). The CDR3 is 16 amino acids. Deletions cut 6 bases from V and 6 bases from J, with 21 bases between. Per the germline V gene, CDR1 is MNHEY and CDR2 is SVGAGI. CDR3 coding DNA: TGTGCCAGCAGACTAACAAGGGCGGGAAGCGGCAATGAGCAGTTCTTC. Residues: CASRLTRAGSGNEQFF.

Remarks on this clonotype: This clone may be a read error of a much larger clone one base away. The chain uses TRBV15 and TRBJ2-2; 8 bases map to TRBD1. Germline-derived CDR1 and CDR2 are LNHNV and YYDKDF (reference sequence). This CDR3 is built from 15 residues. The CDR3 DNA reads TGTACCACCAGCAGTGAGGACAGGGCGACCCGGGAGCTGTTTTTT. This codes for CTTSSEDRATRELFF.

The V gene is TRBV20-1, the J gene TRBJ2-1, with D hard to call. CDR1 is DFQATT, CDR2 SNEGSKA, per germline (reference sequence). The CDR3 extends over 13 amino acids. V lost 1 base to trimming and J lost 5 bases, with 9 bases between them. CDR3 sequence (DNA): TGCAGTGCTAGAGTCCTACCGAACAATGAGCAGTTCTTC. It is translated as CSARVLPNNEQFF.

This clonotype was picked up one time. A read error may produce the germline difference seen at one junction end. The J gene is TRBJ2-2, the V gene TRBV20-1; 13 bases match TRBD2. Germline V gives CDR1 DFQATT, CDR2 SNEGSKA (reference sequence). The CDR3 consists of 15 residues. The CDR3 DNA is TGCAGTGCTAGCGGACTAGCGGGAGTTACCGGGGAGCTGCTTTTT. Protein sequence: CSASGLAGVTGELLF.

This CDR3 reads CATSDRERNTIYF. The CDR3 nucleotides are TGTGCCACCAGTGACAGGGAAAGAAACACCATATATTTT. The V and J genes are TRBV24-1 and TRBJ1-3; D might be TRBD1 (5 bases). CDR1 is KGHDR, CDR2 SFDVKD, per germline. Trimming removed 4 bases from V and 5 bases from J, with 8 bases in between. The CDR3 contains 13 residues.

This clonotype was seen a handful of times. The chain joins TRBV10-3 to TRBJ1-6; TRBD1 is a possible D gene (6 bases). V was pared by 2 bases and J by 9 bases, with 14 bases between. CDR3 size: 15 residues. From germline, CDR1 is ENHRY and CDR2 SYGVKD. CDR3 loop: CAISEKQGRGSPLHF. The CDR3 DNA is TGTGCCATCAGTGAGAAACAGGGAAGGGGTTCACCCCTCCACTTT.